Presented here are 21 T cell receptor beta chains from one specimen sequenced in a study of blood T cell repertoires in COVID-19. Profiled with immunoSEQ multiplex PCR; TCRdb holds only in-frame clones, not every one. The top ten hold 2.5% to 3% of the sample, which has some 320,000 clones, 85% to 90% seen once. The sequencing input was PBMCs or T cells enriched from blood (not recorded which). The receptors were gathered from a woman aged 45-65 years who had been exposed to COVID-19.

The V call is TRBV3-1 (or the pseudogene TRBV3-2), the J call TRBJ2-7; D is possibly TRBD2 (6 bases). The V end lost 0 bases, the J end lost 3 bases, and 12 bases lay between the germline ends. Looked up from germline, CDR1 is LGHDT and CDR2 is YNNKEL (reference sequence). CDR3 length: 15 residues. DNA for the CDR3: TGTGCCAGCAGCCAAGAGGTGGGAGCGGGCTACGAGCAGTACTTC. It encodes CASSQEVGAGYEQYF.

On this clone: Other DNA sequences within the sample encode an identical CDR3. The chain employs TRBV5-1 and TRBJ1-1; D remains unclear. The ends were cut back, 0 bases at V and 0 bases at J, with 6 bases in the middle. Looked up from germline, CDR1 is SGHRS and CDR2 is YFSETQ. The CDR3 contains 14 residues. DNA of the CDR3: TGCGCCAGCAGCTTGGGAGGGATGAACACTGAAGCTTTCTTT. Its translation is CASSLGGMNTEAFF.

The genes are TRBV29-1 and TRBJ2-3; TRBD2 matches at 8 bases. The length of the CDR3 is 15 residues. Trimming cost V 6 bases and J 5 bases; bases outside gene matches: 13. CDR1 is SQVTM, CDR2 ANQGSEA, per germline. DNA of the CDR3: TGCAGCGTGTCCGAGGGTAGCGGGGCAGAAGATACGCAGTATTTT. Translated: CSVSEGSGAEDTQYF.

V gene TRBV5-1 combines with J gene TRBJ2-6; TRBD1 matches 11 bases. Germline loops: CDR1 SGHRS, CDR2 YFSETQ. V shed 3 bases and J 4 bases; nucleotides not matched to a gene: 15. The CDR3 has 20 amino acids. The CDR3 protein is CASSSVPAGTGGAGANVLTF. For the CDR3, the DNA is TGCGCCAGCAGCTCGGTTCCTGCCGGGACAGGGGGTGCCGGGGCCAACGTCCTGACTTTC.

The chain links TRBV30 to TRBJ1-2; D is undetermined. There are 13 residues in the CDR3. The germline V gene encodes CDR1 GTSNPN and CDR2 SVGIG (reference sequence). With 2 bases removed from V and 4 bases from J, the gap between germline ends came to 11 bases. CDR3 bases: TGTGCCTGGAGTAACACCGGAGGCTATGGCTACACCTTC. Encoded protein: CAWSNTGGYGYTF. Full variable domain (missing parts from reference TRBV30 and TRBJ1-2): SQTIHQWPATLVQPVGSPLSLECTVEGTSNPNLYWYRQAAGRGLQLLFYSVGIGQISSEVPQNLSASRPQDRQFILSSKKLLLSDSGFYLCAWSNTGGYGYTFGSGTRLTVV.

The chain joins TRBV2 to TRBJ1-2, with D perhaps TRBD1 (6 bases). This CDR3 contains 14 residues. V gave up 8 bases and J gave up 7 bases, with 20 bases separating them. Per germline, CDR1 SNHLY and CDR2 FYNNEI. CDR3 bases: TGTGCCAGCCAAACCGCGGACAGTGTGGGTGGCTACACCTTC. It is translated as CASQTADSVGGYTF.

CDR3 DNA sequence: TGTGCCTGGAGTCCATTAACAAGTGGCTCCGTCTCTGGAAACACCATATATTTT. Translating it yields CAWSPLTSGSVSGNTIYF. The V call is TRBV30, the J call TRBJ1-3; no clear D. The V gene lost 2 bases and the J gene lost 0 bases, with 20 bases spanning the gap. The CDR3 loop spans 18 amino acids. Germline assignment: CDR1 GTSNPN and CDR2 SVGIG (reference sequence).

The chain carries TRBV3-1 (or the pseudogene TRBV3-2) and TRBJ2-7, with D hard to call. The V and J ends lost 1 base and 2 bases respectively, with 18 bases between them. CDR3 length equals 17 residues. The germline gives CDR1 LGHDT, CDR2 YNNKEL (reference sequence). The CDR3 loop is CASSQATWAGQPYEQYF. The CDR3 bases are TGTGCCAGCAGCCAAGCAACCTGGGCAGGCCAGCCCTACGAGCAGTACTTC.

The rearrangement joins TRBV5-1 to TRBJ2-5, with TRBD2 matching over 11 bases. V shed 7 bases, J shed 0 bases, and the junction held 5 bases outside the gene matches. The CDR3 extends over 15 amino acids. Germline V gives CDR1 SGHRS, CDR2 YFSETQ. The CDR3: CASDLAGGNQETQYF. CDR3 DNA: TGCGCCAGCGACTTAGCGGGGGGGAACCAAGAGACCCAGTACTTC.

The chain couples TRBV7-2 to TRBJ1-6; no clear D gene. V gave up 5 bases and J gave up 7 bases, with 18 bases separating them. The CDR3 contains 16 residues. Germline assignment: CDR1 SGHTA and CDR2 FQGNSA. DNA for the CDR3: TGTGCCAGCAGCCCTGTGGCACAGAATCCCAATTCACCCCTCCACTTT. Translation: CASSPVAQNPNSPLHF.

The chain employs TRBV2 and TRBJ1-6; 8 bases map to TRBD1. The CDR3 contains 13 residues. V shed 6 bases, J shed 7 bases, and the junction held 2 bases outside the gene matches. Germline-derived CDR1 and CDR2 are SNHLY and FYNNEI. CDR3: CASRTGANSPLHF. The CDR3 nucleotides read TGTGCCAGCAGGACAGGGGCCAATTCACCCCTCCACTTT.

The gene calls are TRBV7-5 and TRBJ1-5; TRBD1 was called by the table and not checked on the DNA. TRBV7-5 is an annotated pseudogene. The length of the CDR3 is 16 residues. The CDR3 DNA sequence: TGTGCCAGAAGCAGAGACAGGGGGGTAGACGATCAGCCCCAGCATTTT. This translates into CARSRDRGVDDQPQHF.

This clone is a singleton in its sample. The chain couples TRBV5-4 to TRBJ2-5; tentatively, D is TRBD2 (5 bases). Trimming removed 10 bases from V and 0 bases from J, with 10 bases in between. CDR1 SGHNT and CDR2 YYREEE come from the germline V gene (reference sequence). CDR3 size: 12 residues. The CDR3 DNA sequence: TGTGCCGCGGGCGGGTACCAAGAGACCCAGTACTTC. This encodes CAAGGYQETQYF.

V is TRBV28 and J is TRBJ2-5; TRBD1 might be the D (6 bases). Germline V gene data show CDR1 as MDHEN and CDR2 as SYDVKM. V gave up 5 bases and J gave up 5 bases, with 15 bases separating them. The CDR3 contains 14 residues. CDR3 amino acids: CASSGGSAWETQYF. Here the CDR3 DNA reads TGTGCCAGCAGTGGGGGCTCGGCGTGGGAGACCCAGTACTTC.

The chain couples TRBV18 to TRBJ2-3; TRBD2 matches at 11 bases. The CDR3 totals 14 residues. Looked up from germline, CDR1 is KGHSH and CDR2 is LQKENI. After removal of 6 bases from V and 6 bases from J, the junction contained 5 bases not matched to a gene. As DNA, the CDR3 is TGTGCCAGCTCGCCTAGCGGGGGGTCCGATACGCAGTATTTT. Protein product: CASSPSGGSDTQYF.

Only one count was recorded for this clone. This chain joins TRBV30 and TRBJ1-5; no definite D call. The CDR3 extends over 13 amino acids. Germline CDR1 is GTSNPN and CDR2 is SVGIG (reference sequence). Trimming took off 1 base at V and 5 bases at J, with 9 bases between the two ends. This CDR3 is CAWSEHGDQPQHF. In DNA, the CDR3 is TGTGCCTGGAGTGAACACGGGGATCAGCCCCAGCATTTT. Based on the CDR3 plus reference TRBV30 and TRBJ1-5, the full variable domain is SQTIHQWPATLVQPVGSPLSLECTVEGTSNPNLYWYRQAAGRGLQLLFYSVGIGQISSEVPQNLSASRPQDRQFILSSKKLLLSDSGFYLCAWSEHGDQPQHFGDGTRLSIL.

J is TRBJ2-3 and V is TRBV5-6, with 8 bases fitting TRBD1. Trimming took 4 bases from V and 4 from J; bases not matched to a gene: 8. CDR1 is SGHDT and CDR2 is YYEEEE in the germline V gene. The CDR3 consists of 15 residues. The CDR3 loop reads CASSDHGQGADTQYF. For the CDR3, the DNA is TGTGCCAGCAGCGACCACGGACAGGGCGCAGATACGCAGTATTTT.

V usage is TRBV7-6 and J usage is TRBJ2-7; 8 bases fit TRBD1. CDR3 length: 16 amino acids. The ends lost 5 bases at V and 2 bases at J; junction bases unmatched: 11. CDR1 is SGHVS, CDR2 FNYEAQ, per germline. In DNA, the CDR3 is TGTGCCAGCAGCACAACCCGGGACAGGCCAACCTACGAGCAGTACTTC. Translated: CASSTTRDRPTYEQYF.

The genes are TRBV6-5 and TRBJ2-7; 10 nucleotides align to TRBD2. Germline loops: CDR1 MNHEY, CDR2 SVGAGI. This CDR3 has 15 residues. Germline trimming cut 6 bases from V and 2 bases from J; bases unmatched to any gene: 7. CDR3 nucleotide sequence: TGTGCCAGCAGCCACGGACTAGCGGATACCTACGAGCAGTACTTC. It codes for CASSHGLADTYEQYF.

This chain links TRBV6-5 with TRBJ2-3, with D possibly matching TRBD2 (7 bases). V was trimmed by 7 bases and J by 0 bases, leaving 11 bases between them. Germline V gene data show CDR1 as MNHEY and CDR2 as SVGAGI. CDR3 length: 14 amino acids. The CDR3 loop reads CASKGGFSTDTQYF. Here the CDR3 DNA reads TGTGCCAGCAAGGGGGGGTTTAGCACAGATACGCAGTATTTT.

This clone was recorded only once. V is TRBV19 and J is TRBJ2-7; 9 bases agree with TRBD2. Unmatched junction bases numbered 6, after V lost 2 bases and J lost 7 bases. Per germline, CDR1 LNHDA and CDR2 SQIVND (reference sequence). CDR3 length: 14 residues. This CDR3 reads CASSITAGGHEQYF. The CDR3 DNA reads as TGTGCCAGTAGTATAACAGCGGGGGGCCATGAGCAGTACTTC.